The 27 T cell receptor beta chains listed next were all sequenced from one sample in a study of tumor-infiltrating lymphocytes in glioblastoma multiforme. TCR beta libraries were built from RNA through three nested multiplex PCR rounds using modified ARM-PCR. TCRdb reanalysed the multiplex PCR reads using MiXCR and keeps one entry per CDR3 protein. In the table there are 7,500 to 10,000 distinct CDR3 sequences, approximately 65% of which are singletons. Sequencing was performed on brain tumor tissue. The source of these receptors is a male donor with glioblastoma.

Details on this clonotype: Since the CDR3 does not end with the conserved phenylalanine or tryptophan, this likely comes from a read error. It is unclear where the CDR3 begins or ends on the DNA, so no DNA is shown, and the CDR3 is as TCRdb lists it. This CDR3 reads CARFLRPLLRASSGASVLTL. The rearrangement links TRBV6-1 to TRBJ2-6; TRBD1 was called by the table and not checked on the DNA. Germline lookup yields CDR1 MNHNS and CDR2 SASEGT. The CDR3 length equals 20 residues, ends included.

This clonotype is categorized as medium-sized. The chain is built from TRBV6-5 and TRBJ1-1; D is unresolved. The germline CDR1 and CDR2 sequences are MNHEY and SVGAGI. Trimming took off 0 bases at V and 4 bases at J, with 9 bases between the two ends. This CDR3 contains 14 residues. This CDR3 is CASSYSEYPTEAFF. The CDR3 region has the DNA TGTGCCAGCAGTTACTCGGAGTATCCCACTGAAGCTTTCTTT.

This clonotype was detected once. CDR3 bases: TGTGCCAGCAGTTACGGGCGGGGGGGATTCACAGATACGCAGTATTTT. Protein: CASSYGRGGFTDTQYF. The rearrangement links TRBV6-5 to TRBJ2-3; 9 bases line up with TRBD2. The CDR3 is 16 residues long. V gave up 2 bases and J gave up 2 bases; unmatched junction bases: 5. Germline V CDR1 and CDR2: MNHEY, SVGAGI.

V gene TRBV6-5 combines with J gene TRBJ2-7; tentative D call: TRBD1 (6 bases). CDR3 length equals 14 residues. Germline V gives CDR1 MNHEY, CDR2 SVGAGI. Deletions cut 0 bases from V and 5 bases from J, with 11 bases between. The CDR3 region has the DNA TGTGCCAGCAGTTACTCGTACAGGGACGACGAGCAGTACTTC. Amino acid sequence: CASSYSYRDDEQYF.

This clonotype occurred a few times. The chain joins TRBV6-2 or TRBV6-3 to TRBJ2-4, with D hard to call. Trimming removed 9 bases from V and 6 bases from J, with 6 bases in between. Germline CDR1 is MNHEY and CDR2 is SVGEGT. The CDR3 extends over 10 amino acids. CDR3 protein: CASGRNIQYF. CDR3 in DNA: TGTGCCAGTGGTCGAAACATTCAGTACTTC.

A note on this clonotype: The conserved phenylalanine or tryptophan is not found at the CDR3 terminus, so this likely reflects a read error. This chain links TRBV11-3 with TRBJ2-3; D is undetermined. This CDR3 spans 13 amino acids. CDR1 is SGHNT and CDR2 is YENEEA in the germline V gene. In DNA form, the CDR3 reads TGTGCCAACAGCTTAGCCCCCATAGATACGCAGTATCTT. Translating gives CANSLAPIDTQYL.

J is TRBJ2-1 and V is TRBV20-1, with 10 bases lining up with TRBD1. Germline V gene lookup returns CDR1 DFQATT and CDR2 SNEGSKA (reference sequence). This CDR3 comprises 15 residues. With 2 bases clipped from V and 4 bases from J, the junction kept 5 bases outside the gene matches. CDR3 sequence: CSARRQGALYNEQFF. CDR3 in DNA: TGCAGTGCTAGAAGACAGGGGGCCCTTTACAATGAGCAGTTCTTC.

This clonotype has only a few counts. The chain recombines TRBV4-3 with TRBJ2-7; TRBD1 or TRBD2 may be the D gene (5 bases each). Germline loops: CDR1 LGHNA, CDR2 YSLEER. CDR3 length: 15 amino acids. V was clipped by 1 base and J by 3 bases, with 13 bases between them. Written as DNA, the CDR3 is TGCGCCAGCAGCCAAGGGCGCAGGGCGGGCTACGAGCAGTACTTC. This translates into CASSQGRRAGYEQYF.

This clonotype was seen many times. One base away lies a much larger clone, so this may be a sequencing read error. This chain joins TRBV4-2 and TRBJ2-7; the match to TRBD2 covers 9 bases. Germline CDR1 LGHNA, CDR2 YNFKEQ. The junction had 9 bases not matched to a gene; V was cut back by 1 base and J by 8 bases. The CDR3 length is 15 residues. CDR3 protein: CASSQVESGRYKQYF. CDR3 DNA sequence: TGTGCCAGCAGCCAAGTCGAGAGCGGGAGGTACAAGCAGTACTTC.

Note on this clonotype: At one boundary the junction diverges from the germline segment, which might be a read error. This chain connects TRBV20-1 to TRBJ2-7; weak D call: TRBD2 (5 bases). This CDR3 contains 11 residues. Per the germline V gene, CDR1 is DFQATT and CDR2 is SNEGSKA (reference sequence). The CDR3 spells CSGGYSYELYF. In nucleotides, the CDR3 is TGCAGCGGCGGGTACTCATACGAGCTGTACTTC.

As for this clonotype: An end of the junction differs from the germline gene, which may be a read error. The chain is built from TRBV11-3 and TRBJ2-1, with TRBD2 identical over 9 bases. This CDR3 has 15 residues. Germline V gene data show CDR1 as SGHNT and CDR2 as YENEEA. CDR3 sequence: CASSLRREGLHGQLF. Here the CDR3 DNA reads TGTGCCAGCAGCTTGCGGCGGGAGGGACTCCATGGGCAGCTCTTC. The full variable domain, its missing parts supplied by reference TRBV11-3 and TRBJ2-1, is EAGVVQSPRYKIIEKKQPVAFWCNPISGHNTLYWYLQNLGQGPELLIRYENEEAVDDSQLPKDRFSAERLKGVDSTLKIQPAELGDSAVYLCASSLRREGLHGQLFGPGTRLTVL.

Regarding this clonotype: An end of the junction differs from the germline gene, which may be a read error. The chain is built from TRBV10-2 and TRBJ2-5; D unresolved. Germline loops: CDR1 WSHSY, CDR2 SAAADI. The CDR3 sequence is 14 residues long. CDR3 nucleotide sequence: TGCGCCAGCAATGAGTCTGGTCAGACCGAGACTCAGTACTTC. This encodes CASNESGQTETQYF.

To note about this clonotype: Possible read error: a much larger clone is one base away. CDR3 loop: CSVGGRGGNEQLF. CDR3 coding DNA: TGCAGCGTTGGGGGGCGGGGGGGCAATGAGCAGTTATTC. V and J are TRBV29-1 and TRBJ2-1; 9 bases fit TRBD2. The CDR3 totals 13 residues. Germline CDR1 SQVTM, CDR2 ANQGSEA.

As for this clonotype: As the CDR3 is not closed by the conserved phenylalanine or tryptophan, this likely results from a read error. The CDR3, as DNA: TGTACCAGCAGCCAGTGGGAGGAGACCCAGTACTTG. It specifies CTSSQWEETQYL. V and J are TRBV11-2 and TRBJ2-5, with D possibly TRBD2 on 5 matching bases. The CDR3 consists of 12 residues. Germline CDR1 SGHAT, CDR2 FQNNGV.

The chain joins TRBV10-2 to TRBJ2-1; no clear D gene. The CDR3 loop spans 13 amino acids. V lost 6 bases to trimming and J lost 3 bases, with 9 bases between them. The germline V gene encodes CDR1 WSHSY and CDR2 SAAADI. The CDR3 here is CASSPGHYNEQFF. The CDR3 nucleotides are TGCGCCAGCAGCCCGGGTCACTACAATGAGCAGTTCTTC.

V usage is TRBV11-2 and J usage is TRBJ2-3; 8 bases agree with TRBD2. The germline V gene encodes CDR1 SGHAT and CDR2 FQNNGV. This CDR3 region has 14 residues. V trimming: 11 bases; J trimming: 5 bases; junction bases outside the gene matches: 12. Here the CDR3 DNA reads TGTGCCGGCAACTTACTAGCGGAGGAAGATACGCAGTATTTT. It encodes CAGNLLAEEDTQYF.

This clonotype was observed once. J is TRBJ2-2 and V is TRBV10-3; 7 bases line up with TRBD2. Germline V gene sequence: CDR1 ENHRY, CDR2 SYGVKD. Losses at the gene ends were 5 bases for V and 10 bases for J; bases not matched to a gene: 7. CDR3 size: 13 residues. The DNA for the CDR3 is TGTGCCATCAGTCTCACTAGCGAGGCGGAGCTGTTTTTT. It specifies CAISLTSEAELFF.

The chain carries TRBV20-1 and TRBJ2-1, with 8 positions matching TRBD2. V lost 4 bases and J lost 4; bases outside the gene matches: 18. The CDR3 covers 18 residues. Looked up from germline, CDR1 is DFQATT and CDR2 is SNEGSKA (reference sequence). The CDR3 DNA reads TGCAGTGCTATATCACTTATTGTGACGACTAGCGTTTACAATGAGCAGTTCTTC. This sequence encodes CSAISLIVTTSVYNEQFF.

The rearrangement joins TRBV28 to TRBJ2-3, with D maybe TRBD2 (5 bases). The length of the CDR3 is 13 residues. Germline CDR1 MDHEN, CDR2 SYDVKM. V was pared by 7 bases and J by 2 bases, with 10 bases between. The CDR3 DNA sequence: TGTGCCAGCATGAAGGACTTCACAGATACGCAGTATTTT. It is translated as CASMKDFTDTQYF.

The CDR3: CASSLDRNTEAFF. CDR3 DNA: TGTGCCAGCAGCTTGGACAGGAACACTGAAGCTTTCTTT. The rearrangement links TRBV7-2 to TRBJ1-1; weak D call: TRBD1 (6 bases). In germline, CDR1 is SGHTA, CDR2 FQGNSA. The CDR3 contains 13 residues. V lost 3 bases and J lost 1, with 6 bases in between.

This clonotype was picked up one time. The chain is built from TRBV5-1 and TRBJ2-2; 10 bases match TRBD1. This CDR3 region has 14 residues. CDR1 is SGHRS and CDR2 is YFSETQ in the germline V gene. V lost 5 bases to trimming and J lost 6 bases; unmatched junction nucleotides: 4. The CDR3 DNA is TGCGCCAGCAGGCCCGGGACAGGGGCCGGGGAGCTGTTTTTT. As protein: CASRPGTGAGELFF.

This clonotype was seen more than once but under ten times. V usage is TRBV10-3 and J usage is TRBJ1-3; TRBD1 agrees at 7 bases. Germline lookup yields CDR1 ENHRY and CDR2 SYGVKD. The CDR3 consists of 16 residues. The CDR3 nucleotides are TGTGCTATCGGACGGGAGGGACAGACGTCCGGAAACACCATATATTTT. Protein product: CAIGREGQTSGNTIYF.

With regard to this clonotype: A read error may produce the germline difference seen at one junction end. The chain joins TRBV11-1 to TRBJ2-5, with 7 bases lining up with TRBD1. The CDR3 has 13 amino acids. In germline, CDR1 is SGHAT, CDR2 FQDESV (reference sequence). The CDR3 sequence is CPSSRDREETQYF. The DNA for the CDR3 is TGTCCCAGCAGCCGCGACAGGGAGGAGACCCAGTACTTC.

A few counts support this clonotype. This chain links TRBV15 with TRBJ1-5; D is possibly TRBD1 (5 bases). The germline gives CDR1 LNHNV, CDR2 YYDKDF (reference sequence). This CDR3 has 16 amino acids. V was trimmed by 2 bases and J by 6 bases, leaving 17 bases between them. CDR3: CATSRTWGRGGQPQHF. In DNA, the CDR3 is TGTGCCACCAGCAGAACCTGGGGGAGGGGCGGTCAGCCCCAGCATTTT. Filled out from reference TRBV15 and TRBJ1-5, the complete variable domain reads DAMVIQNPRYQVTQFGKPVTLSCSQTLNHNVMYWYQQKSSQAPKLLFHYYDKDFNNEADTPDNFQSRRPNTSFCFLDIRSPGLGDTAMYLCATSRTWGRGGQPQHFGDGTRLSIL.

The rearrangement joins TRBV5-4 to TRBJ2-2; 10 bases map to TRBD1. The CDR3 contains 18 residues. Germline lookup yields CDR1 SGHNT and CDR2 YYREEE (reference sequence). CDR3 nucleotides: TGTCCCAACAGCACCGACCGGGACAGGGGTGTGGACGCCGGGGAGCTGTTTTTT. Its protein is CPNSTDRDRGVDAGELFF.

The chain is built from TRBV11-3 and TRBJ2-2; no reliable D call. The CDR3 spans 12 residues. Germline V gene lookup returns CDR1 SGHNT and CDR2 YENEEA. V gave up 2 bases and J gave up 6 bases, with 4 bases separating them. The DNA of the CDR3 is TGTGCCAGCAGCTTACGGTCCGGGGAGCTGTTTTTT. Its translation: CASSLRSGELFF.

The chain carries TRBV11-2 and TRBJ2-3; D may be TRBD2 (6 bases). This CDR3 is built from 16 residues. V was trimmed by 0 bases and J by 4 bases, leaving 14 bases between them. Germline CDR1 SGHAT, CDR2 FQNNGV. The CDR3 is CASSLDLGGVPDTQYF. The CDR3 region has the DNA TGTGCCAGCAGCTTAGATTTGGGGGGAGTCCCAGATACGCAGTATTTT.